This TCR beta chain was found in a study of T-cell memory formation after mild COVID-19. Study-wide context: Largely donor-specific sequence clusters came from a couple of donors.

5'RACE with constant-segment primers yielded barcoded, UMI-tagged TCR alpha and TCR beta cDNA libraries. TCRdb independently ran MiXCR on the 5' RACE reads; one entry per CDR3 protein. The sample holds about 540,000 distinct CDR3 sequences; around 20% are singletons and the top ten take about 12%. This clonotype occurred a few times. Its antigen is as yet unknown. Study conclusions and caveats: Within pre-infection memory, some responding clones were found, suggesting cross-reactive memory joined. For second-wave clones that peaked at day 37, SARS-CoV-2 specificity went unverified.

This TCR came from an adult woman who had mild COVID-19 (a few samples of this study predate the infection). Cell type and time point are not known. The sequencing input was PBMCs or a T cell subset sorted from them (not recorded which).

This CDR3 is CSARNRRGYTDTQYF. The DNA of the CDR3 is TGCAGTGCTAGAAATCGGCGGGGGTACACAGATACGCAGTATTTT. This rearrangement joins TRBV20-1 to TRBJ2-3; 7 bases map to TRBD2. Germline V gene lookup returns CDR1 DFQATT and CDR2 SNEGSKA (reference sequence). CDR3 size: 15 residues. Trimming cost V 2 bases and J 2 bases; bases outside gene matches: 7.